This T cell receptor beta chain was sequenced during a study of cytomegalovirus exposure and HLA in healthy donors. General study results and limits: A later analysis linked a missense DCLRE1C variant to TCR beta V- and J-gene trimming.

The CDR3 spans 13 residues. Per germline, CDR1 SGHRS and CDR2 YFSETQ. Trimming removed 5 bases at V and 1 base at J, with 9 bases between. The PCR had 60 Vbeta and 13 Jbeta primers. The method was immunoSEQ multiplex PCR; TCRdb's version includes in-frame clones alone and lacks a portion of them. The sample comprises 150,000 or so clones, approximately 82% of which are singletons, and 3.3% rests with the top ten. Remarks on this clone: What it binds is not known.

The TCR was taken from a man aged 40-50 years in good health and CMV-seronegative. The specimen was PBMCs. The rearrangement joins TRBV5-1 to TRBJ1-1; no definite D call. This CDR3 reads CASSQDWNTEAFF. CDR3 DNA: TGCGCCAGCAGTCAGGATTGGAACACTGAAGCTTTCTTT.